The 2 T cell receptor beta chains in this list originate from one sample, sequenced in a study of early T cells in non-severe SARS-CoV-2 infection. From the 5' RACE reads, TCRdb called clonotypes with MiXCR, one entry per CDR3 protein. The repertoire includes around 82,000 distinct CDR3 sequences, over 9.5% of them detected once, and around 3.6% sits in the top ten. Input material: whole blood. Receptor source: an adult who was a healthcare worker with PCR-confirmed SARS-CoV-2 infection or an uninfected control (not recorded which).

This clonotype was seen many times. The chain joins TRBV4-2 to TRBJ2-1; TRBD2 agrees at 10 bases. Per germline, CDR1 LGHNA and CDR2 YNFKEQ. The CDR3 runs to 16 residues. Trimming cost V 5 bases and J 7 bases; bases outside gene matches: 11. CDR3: CASSNKPDSGRNEQFF. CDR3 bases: TGTGCCAGCAGCAACAAACCGGATAGCGGGAGGAATGAGCAGTTCTTC.

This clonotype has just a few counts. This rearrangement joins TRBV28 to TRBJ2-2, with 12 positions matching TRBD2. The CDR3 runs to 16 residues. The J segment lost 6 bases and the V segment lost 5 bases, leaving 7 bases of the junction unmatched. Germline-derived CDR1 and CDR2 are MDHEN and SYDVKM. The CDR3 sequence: CASSRLAGVDPGELFF. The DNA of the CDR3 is TGTGCCAGCAGTCGACTAGCGGGAGTAGATCCCGGGGAGCTGTTTTTT.